This T cell receptor beta chain stems from a study of T cell changes during pregnancy in multiple sclerosis. Produced via immunoSEQ multiplex PCR; TCRdb's table is partial and in-frame only. The table includes 70,000 to 95,000 clones, roughly 93% detected once. The ends were cut back, 5 bases at V and 9 bases at J, with 20 bases in the middle. The CDR3 has 15 amino acids. CDR1 is MNHNS and CDR2 is SASEGT in the germline V gene. This receptor was obtained from a female donor with multiple sclerosis, enrolled in a pregnancy study. J is TRBJ2-1 and V is TRBV6-1; weak D call: TRBD1 (5 bases). The starting material was peripheral blood, obtained in the third trimester of pregnancy. CDR3 bases: TGTGCCAGCAGTCCCCGGGCAGGGCGATACGGTGAGCAGTTCTTC. Its translation: CASSPRAGRYGEQFF.